This T cell receptor beta chain appears in the sequencing data of a study of cytomegalovirus exposure and HLA in healthy donors. Primers: 60 Vbeta forward and 13 Jbeta reverse. Method: immunoSEQ multiplex PCR; TCRdb's copy keeps in-frame clones and lacks some. The sample carries 150,000 to 200,000 clones, around 75% recorded once. The CDR3 runs to 15 residues. Germline CDR1 is MNHEY and CDR2 is SMNVEV (reference sequence). The ends were cut back, 7 bases at V and 0 bases at J, with 15 bases in the middle. This receptor was taken from a male donor in good health and CMV-seronegative. The chain uses TRBV27 and TRBJ1-2; no definite D call. The specimen sequenced was PBMCs. The CDR3 DNA follows: TGTGCCAGCACCCCACGGGGAGGGTCTAACTATGGCTACACCTTC. Amino acids: CASTPRGGSNYGYTF.